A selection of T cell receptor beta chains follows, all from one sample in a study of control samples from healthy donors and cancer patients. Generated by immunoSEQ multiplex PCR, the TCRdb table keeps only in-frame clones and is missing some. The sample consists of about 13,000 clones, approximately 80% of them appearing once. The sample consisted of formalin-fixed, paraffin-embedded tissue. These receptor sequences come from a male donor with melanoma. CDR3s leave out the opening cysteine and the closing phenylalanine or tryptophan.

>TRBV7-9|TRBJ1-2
ASSLGVSYGYT
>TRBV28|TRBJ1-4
ASSLSSGLSNEKLF
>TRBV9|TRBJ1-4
ASSVGGGANEKLF
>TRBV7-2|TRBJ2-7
ASSATVLGEQY
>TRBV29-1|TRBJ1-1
SVETNTEAF
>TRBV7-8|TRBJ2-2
ASSLVAGNDAGELF
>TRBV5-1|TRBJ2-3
ASSLTDTQY
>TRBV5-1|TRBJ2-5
ASSPHASGGETQY
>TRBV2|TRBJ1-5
ATAAGGGSNQPQH
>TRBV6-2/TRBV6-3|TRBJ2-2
ASSYYPAGGLRTGELF
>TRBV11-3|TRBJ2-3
ASSLGQGTDTQY
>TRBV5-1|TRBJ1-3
ASSFKPGASGNTIY
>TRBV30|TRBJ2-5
AWSATGVQETQY
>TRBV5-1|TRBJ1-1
ASSLSPATTYEAF
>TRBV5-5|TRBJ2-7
ASSFWTGDFPYEQY
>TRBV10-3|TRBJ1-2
AISAVNYGYT
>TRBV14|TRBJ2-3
ASSQAHGSYTQY
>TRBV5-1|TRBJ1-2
ASSLGLSLSPGGYYYGYT
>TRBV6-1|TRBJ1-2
ASSDPRQNNYGYT
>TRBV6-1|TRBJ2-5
ASSDRGWKTQY
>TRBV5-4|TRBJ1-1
ASSLGQGKRNTEAF
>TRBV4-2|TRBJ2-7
ASSQDLPGAASEQY
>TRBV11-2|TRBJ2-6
ASSFSGANVLT
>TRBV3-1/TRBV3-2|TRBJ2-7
ASSPKDRGRYEQY
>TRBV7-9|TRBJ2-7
ASSLATGVEQY
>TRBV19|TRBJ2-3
ANSIGTNTQY
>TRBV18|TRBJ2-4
ASLPEGAKNIQY
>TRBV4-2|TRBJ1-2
ASSPNARTEANYGYT
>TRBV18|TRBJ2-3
ASLGGGPDTQY
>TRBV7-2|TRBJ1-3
ASSRDWSSGNTIY
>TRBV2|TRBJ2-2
ASRDRGNTGELF
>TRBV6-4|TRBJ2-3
ASSDSRGGTDTQY
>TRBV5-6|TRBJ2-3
ASSLGFTDTQY
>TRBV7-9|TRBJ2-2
ASSFWTGGTGELF
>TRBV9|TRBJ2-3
ASSVDVSTDTQY
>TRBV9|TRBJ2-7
ASSSGRSSYEQY
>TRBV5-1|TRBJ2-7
ASSLYPHYEQY
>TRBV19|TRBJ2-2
ASSPRTGNTGELF
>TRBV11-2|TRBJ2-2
ASSSGWGIGELF
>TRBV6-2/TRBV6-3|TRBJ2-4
ASSYPGTGGNIQY